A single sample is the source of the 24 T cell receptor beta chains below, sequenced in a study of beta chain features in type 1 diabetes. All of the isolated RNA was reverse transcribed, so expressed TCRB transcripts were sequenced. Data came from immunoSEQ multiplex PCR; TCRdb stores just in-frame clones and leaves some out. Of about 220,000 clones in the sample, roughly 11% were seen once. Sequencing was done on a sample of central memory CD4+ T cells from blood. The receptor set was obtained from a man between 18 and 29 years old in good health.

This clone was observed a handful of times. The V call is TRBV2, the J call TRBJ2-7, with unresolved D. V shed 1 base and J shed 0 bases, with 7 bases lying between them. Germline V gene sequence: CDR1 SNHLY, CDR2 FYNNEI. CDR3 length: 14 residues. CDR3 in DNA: TGTGCCAGCAGTGAAGAGACGGACTCCTACGAGCAGTACTTC. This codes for CASSEETDSYEQYF.

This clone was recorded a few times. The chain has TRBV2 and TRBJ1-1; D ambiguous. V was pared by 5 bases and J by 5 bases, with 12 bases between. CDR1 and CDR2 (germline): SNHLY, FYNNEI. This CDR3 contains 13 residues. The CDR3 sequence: CASSYTGGTEAFF. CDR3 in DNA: TGTGCCAGCAGTTACACGGGTGGGACTGAAGCTTTCTTT.

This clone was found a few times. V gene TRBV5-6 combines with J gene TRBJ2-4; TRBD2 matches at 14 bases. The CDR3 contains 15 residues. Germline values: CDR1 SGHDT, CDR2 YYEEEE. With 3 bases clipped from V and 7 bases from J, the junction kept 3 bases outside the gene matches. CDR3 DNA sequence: TGTGCCAGCAGCTCCCGGACTAGCGGGAGGAACATTCAGTACTTC. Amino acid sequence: CASSSRTSGRNIQYF.

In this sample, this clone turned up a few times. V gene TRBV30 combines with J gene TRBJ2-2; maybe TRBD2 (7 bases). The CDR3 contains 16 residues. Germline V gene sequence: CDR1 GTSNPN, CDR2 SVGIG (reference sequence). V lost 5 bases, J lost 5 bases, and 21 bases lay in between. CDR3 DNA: TGTGCCTGGCTCCCGCTCGGGGGGCGAAGGACCGGGGAGCTGTTTTTT. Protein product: CAWLPLGGRRTGELFF.

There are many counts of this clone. In nucleotides, the CDR3 is TGTGCCAGCACCTCAGGGAGCGCGCAGTACTTC. It codes for CASTSGSAQYF. The J gene is TRBJ2-7, the V gene TRBV6-1, with D perhaps given as TRBD1 or TRBD2 (5 bases each). Germline V gene data show CDR1 as MNHNS and CDR2 as SASEGT. V was shortened by 7 bases and J by 9 bases, with 13 bases between the two germline ends. CDR3 size: 11 residues.

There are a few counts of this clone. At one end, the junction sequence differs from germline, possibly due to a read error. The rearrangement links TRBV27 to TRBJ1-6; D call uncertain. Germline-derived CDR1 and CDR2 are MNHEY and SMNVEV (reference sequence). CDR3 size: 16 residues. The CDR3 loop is CASSDYGSRYTSPLHF. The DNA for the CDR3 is TGTGCCAGCAGCGACTATGGCAGCCGTTATACTTCACCCCTCCACTTT.

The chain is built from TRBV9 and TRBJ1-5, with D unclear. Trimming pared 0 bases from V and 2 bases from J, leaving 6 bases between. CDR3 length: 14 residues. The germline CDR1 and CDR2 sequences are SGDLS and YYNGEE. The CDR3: CASSVGVRNQPQHF. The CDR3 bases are TGTGCCAGCAGCGTAGGGGTTCGCAATCAGCCCCAGCATTTT.

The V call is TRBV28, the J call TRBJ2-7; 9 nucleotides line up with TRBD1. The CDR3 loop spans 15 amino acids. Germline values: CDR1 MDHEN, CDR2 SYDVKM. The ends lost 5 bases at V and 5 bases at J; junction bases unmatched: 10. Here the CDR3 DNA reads TGTGCCAGCAGTAAACAGGGGGCTATCTTCAACGAGCAGTACTTC. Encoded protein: CASSKQGAIFNEQYF.

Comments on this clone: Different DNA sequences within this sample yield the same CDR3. The CDR3 nucleotides are TGCGCCAGCAGCTGGGACAGTCAAGAGACCCAGTACTTC. Amino acid sequence: CASSWDSQETQYF. The chain carries TRBV5-1 and TRBJ2-5, with 7 bases aligning to TRBD1. The CDR3 runs 13 residues. Losses at the gene ends were 3 bases for V and 2 bases for J; bases not matched to a gene: 1. Germline V CDR1 and CDR2: SGHRS, YFSETQ. The entire variable domain, with the rest obtained from reference TRBV5-1 and TRBJ2-5, is as follows: KAGVTQTPRYLIKTRGQQVTLSCSPISGHRSVSWYQQTPGQGLQFLFEYFSETQRNKGNFPGRFSGRQFSNSRSEMNVSTLELGDSALYLCASSWDSQETQYFGPGTRLLVL.

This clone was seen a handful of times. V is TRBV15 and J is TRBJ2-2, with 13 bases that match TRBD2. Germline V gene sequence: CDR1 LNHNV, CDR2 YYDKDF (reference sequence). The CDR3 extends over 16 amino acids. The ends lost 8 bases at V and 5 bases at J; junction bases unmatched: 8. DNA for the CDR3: TGTGCCACCGGGCCCCGGACTAGCGGGAGAACCGGGGAGCTGTTTTTT. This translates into CATGPRTSGRTGELFF.

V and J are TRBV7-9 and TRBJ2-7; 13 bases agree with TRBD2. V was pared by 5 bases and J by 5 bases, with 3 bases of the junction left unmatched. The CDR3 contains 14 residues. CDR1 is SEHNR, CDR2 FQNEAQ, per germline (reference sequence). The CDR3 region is CASSQGLAGHEQYF. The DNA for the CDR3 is TGTGCCAGCAGCCAGGGACTAGCGGGACACGAGCAGTACTTC.

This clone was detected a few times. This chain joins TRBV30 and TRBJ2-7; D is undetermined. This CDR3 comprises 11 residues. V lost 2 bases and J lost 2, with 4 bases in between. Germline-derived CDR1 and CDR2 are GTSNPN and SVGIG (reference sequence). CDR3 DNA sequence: TGTGCCTGGAGTCATACCTACGAGCAGTACTTC. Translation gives CAWSHTYEQYF.

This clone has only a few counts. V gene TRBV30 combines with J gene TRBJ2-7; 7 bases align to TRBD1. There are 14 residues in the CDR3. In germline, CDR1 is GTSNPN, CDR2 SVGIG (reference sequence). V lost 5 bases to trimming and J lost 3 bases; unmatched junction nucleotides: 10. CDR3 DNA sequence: TGTGCCTGGCGACCCGTAGGGGGCCTCTACGAGCAGTACTTC. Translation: CAWRPVGGLYEQYF. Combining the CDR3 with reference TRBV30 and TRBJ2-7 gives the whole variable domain SQTIHQWPATLVQPVGSPLSLECTVEGTSNPNLYWYRQAAGRGLQLLFYSVGIGQISSEVPQNLSASRPQDRQFILSSKKLLLSDSGFYLCAWRPVGGLYEQYFGPGTRLTVT.

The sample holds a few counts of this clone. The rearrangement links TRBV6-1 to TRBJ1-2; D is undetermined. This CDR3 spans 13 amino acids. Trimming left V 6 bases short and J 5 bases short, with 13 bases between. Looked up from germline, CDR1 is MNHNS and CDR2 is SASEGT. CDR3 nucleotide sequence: TGTGCCAGCAGCTCCGGGAACCAATATGGCTACACCTTC. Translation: CASSSGNQYGYTF.

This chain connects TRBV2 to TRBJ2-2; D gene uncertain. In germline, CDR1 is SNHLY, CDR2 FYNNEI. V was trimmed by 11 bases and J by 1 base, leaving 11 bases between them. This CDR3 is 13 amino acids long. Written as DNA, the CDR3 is TGTGCCTCATGCTCAGGGAACACCGGGGAGCTGTTTTTT. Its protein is CASCSGNTGELFF.

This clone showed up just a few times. CDR3 sequence (DNA): TGTGCCAGCACCTTGACAGGGGATAGCTACGAGCAGTACTTC. Its protein product is CASTLTGDSYEQYF. J is TRBJ2-7 and V is TRBV14; 8 bases map to TRBD1. Germline V gene data show CDR1 as SGHDN and CDR2 as FVKESK. J lost 3 bases, V lost 7 bases, and 8 bases had no gene match. CDR3 size: 14 residues. Filled out from reference TRBV14 and TRBJ2-7, the complete variable domain reads EAGVTQFPSHSVIEKGQTVTLRCDPISGHDNLYWYRRVMGKEIKFLLHFVKESKQDESGMPNNRFLAERTGGTYSTLKVQPAELEDSGVYFCASTLTGDSYEQYFGPGTRLTVT.

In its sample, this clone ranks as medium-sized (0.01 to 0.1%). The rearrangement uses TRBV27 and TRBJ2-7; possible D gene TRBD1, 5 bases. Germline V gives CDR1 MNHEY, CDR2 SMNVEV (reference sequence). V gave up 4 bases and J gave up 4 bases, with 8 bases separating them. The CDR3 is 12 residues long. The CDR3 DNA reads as TGTGCCAGCAGTTCGACAGTGTACGAGCAGTACTTC. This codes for CASSSTVYEQYF.

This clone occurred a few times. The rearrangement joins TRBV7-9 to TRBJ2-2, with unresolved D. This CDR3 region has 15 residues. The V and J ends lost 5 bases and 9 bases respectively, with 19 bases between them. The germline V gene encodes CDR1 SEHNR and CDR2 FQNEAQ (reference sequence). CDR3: CASSPIRALRRELFF. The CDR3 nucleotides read TGTGCCAGCAGCCCCATCCGAGCCTTAAGGCGGGAGCTGTTTTTT.

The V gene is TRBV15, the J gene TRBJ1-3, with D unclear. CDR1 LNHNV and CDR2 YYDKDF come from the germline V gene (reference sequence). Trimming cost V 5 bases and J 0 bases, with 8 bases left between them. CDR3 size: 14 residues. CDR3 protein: CATSWSSSGNTIYF. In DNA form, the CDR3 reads TGTGCCACCAGCTGGTCCAGCTCTGGAAACACCATATATTTT.

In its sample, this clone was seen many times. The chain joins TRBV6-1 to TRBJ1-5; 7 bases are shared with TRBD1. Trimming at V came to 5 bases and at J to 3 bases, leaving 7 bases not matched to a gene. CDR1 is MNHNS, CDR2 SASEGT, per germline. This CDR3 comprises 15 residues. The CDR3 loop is CASSHRDRDNQPQHF. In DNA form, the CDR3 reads TGTGCCAGCAGTCACCGGGACAGAGACAATCAGCCCCAGCATTTT.

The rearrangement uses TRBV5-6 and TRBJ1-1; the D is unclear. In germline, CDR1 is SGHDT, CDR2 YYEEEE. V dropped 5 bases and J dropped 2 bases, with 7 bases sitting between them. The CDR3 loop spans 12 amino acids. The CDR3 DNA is TGTGCCAGCAGGACGGCCAACACTGAAGCTTTCTTT. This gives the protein CASRTANTEAFF.

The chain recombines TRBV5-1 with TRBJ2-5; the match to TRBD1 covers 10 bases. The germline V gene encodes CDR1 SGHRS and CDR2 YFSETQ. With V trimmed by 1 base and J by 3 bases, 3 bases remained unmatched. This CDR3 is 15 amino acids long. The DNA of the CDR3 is TGCGCCAGCAGCTTGCTCGGGACAGGGGAAGAGACCCAGTACTTC. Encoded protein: CASSLLGTGEETQYF.

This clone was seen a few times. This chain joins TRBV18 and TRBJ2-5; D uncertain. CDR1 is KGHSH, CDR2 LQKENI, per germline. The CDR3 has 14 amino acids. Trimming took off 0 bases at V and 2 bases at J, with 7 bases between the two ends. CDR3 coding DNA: TGTGCCAGCTCACCACCGAATCAGCAAGAGACCCAGTACTTC. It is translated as CASSPPNQQETQYF.

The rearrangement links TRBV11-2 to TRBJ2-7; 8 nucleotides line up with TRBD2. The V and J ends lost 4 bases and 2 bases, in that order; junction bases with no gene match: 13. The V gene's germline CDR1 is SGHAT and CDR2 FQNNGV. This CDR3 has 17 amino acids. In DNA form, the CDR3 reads TGTGCCAGCAGCTCCATCGCTACTAGCGGAAAAACCTACGAGCAGTACTTC. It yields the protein CASSSIATSGKTYEQYF.